The 21 T cell receptor beta chains below come from one sample, sequenced in a study of naive and memory T cell subsets (dated by TCRdb to 2016 to 2017). The library was obtained by UMI-ligation and nested PCR. The sequencing machine was an Illumina MiSeq. An equimolar mix of two oligonucleotides covering both TRBC1 and TRBC2 was used as the beta constant-region primer. In-frame beta chains were kept once TCRdb had trimmed the public reads at Q25 with fastp and called clones with MiXCR. When rows share a CDR3 protein, they turn into one entry using the most common DNA and genes. Present in this sample are 65,000 to 85,000 distinct CDR3 sequences, around 13% of which were seen just once. 0.9% to 1% of the sample is held by the ten biggest clonotypes. The sequenced sample was central memory CD4+ T cells from blood. Taken with the paper, the label for cell subset or site translates to: central memory, CD45RA- CD27+. All receptors derive from a human donor in good health.

The J gene is TRBJ2-3, the V gene TRBV29-1; 7 positions agree with TRBD2. The germline V gene has CDR1 SQVTM and CDR2 ANQGSEA. This CDR3 is 14 amino acids long. V lost 4 bases, J lost 3 bases, and 7 bases stayed unmatched. The CDR3 reads CSVAGGSGTDTQYF. CDR3 nucleotide sequence: TGCAGCGTTGCGGGCGGGAGTGGTACAGATACGCAGTATTTT.

In its sample, this clonotype was seen many times. The CDR3 spells CSAPTSGRGDTQYF. Written as DNA, the CDR3 is TGCAGTGCACCGACTAGCGGGAGAGGAGATACGCAGTATTTT. The chain links TRBV20-1 to TRBJ2-3; 12 nucleotides align to TRBD2. Per the germline V gene, CDR1 is DFQATT and CDR2 is SNEGSKA (reference sequence). The CDR3 has 14 residues. The V segment lost 6 bases and the J segment 5 bases; nucleotides outside the gene matches: 6.

This clonotype has at least ten counts. J is TRBJ2-7 and V is TRBV20-1, with TRBD2 matching over 7 bases. Trimming cost V 3 bases and J 2 bases; bases outside gene matches: 4. CDR1 DFQATT and CDR2 SNEGSKA come from the germline V gene (reference sequence). The CDR3 covers 13 residues. CDR3 DNA: TGCAGTGCTAGGGCGGGAGCGGCCTACGAGCAGTACTTC. This translates into CSARAGAAYEQYF.

This clonotype appeared a few times. This chain uses TRBV7-2 with TRBJ2-5, with D tentatively TRBD1 (5 bases). The CDR3 is 15 amino acids. Trimming stripped 2 bases from V and 9 bases from J, with 19 bases between. Per the germline V gene, CDR1 is SGHTA and CDR2 is FQGNSA. CDR3 nucleotide sequence: TGTGCCAGCAGCTTAAATTTCGAGAAGGCCAGGGCCCAGTACTTC. It translates to CASSLNFEKARAQYF.

The chain joins TRBV7-2 to TRBJ2-5, with D possibly being TRBD2 (5 bases). There are 14 residues in the CDR3. CDR1 is SGHTA and CDR2 is FQGNSA in the germline V gene. This CDR3 is CASSEPGGQETQYF. CDR3 DNA sequence: TGTGCTTCTTCGGAACCAGGAGGCCAAGAGACCCAGTACTTC.

Regarding this clonotype: A much larger clone lies one base from this, so it may be a read error. The chain has TRBV7-8 and TRBJ2-3, with a possible D match to TRBD2 (5 bases). V lost 4 bases and J lost 1, with 12 bases in between. Germline CDR1 reads SGHVS; CDR2 reads FQNEAQ. The CDR3 length is 15 residues. This chain's CDR3 is CASSWEYGGTDTQYF. The CDR3 region has the DNA TGTGCCAGCAGCTGGGAGTATGGCGGCACAGATACGCAGTATTTT. The entire variable domain, with the rest obtained from reference TRBV7-8 and TRBJ2-3, is as follows: GAGVSQSPRYKVAKRGQDVALRCDPISGHVSLFWYQQALGQGPEFLTYFQNEAQLDKSGLPSDRFFAERPEGSVSTLKIQRTQQEDSAVYLCASSWEYGGTDTQYFGPGTRLTVL.

The chain couples TRBV30 to TRBJ1-5; D gene ambiguous. The CDR3 has 13 amino acids. The germline V gene encodes CDR1 GTSNPN and CDR2 SVGIG (reference sequence). V gave up 1 base and J gave up 0 bases, with 4 bases separating them. CDR3 residues: CAWSENSNQPQHF. As DNA, the CDR3 is TGTGCCTGGAGTGAGAATAGCAATCAGCCCCAGCATTTT.

This rearrangement joins TRBV9 to TRBJ2-1, with TRBD2 identical over 11 bases. The CDR3 contains 15 residues. V was pared by 6 bases and J by 8 bases, with 10 bases of the junction left unmatched. The germline V gene has CDR1 SGDLS and CDR2 YYNGEE. CDR3 region: CASTRSGRAPHEQFF. As DNA, the CDR3 is TGTGCCAGCACCCGTAGCGGGAGGGCCCCCCATGAGCAGTTCTTC.

This clonotype appeared many times. The rearrangement joins TRBV30 to TRBJ2-3; D gene unclear. The CDR3 extends over 12 amino acids. Trimming pared 3 bases from V and 0 bases from J, leaving 4 bases between. Germline CDR1 reads GTSNPN; CDR2 reads SVGIG (reference sequence). The CDR3 nucleotides read TGTGCCTGGAGAGGCAGCACAGATACGCAGTATTTT. It encodes CAWRGSTDTQYF.

This chain uses TRBV4-3 with TRBJ2-3; 7 nucleotides line up with TRBD2. This CDR3 has 19 amino acids. Germline V gene lookup returns CDR1 LGHNA and CDR2 YSLEER. V lost 0 bases to trimming and J lost 4 bases; unmatched junction nucleotides: 16. The DNA of the CDR3 is TGCGCCAGCAGCCAAGATCTGGCTAGCGGCCGGGGTTATGCAGATACGCAGTATTTT. The encoded protein is CASSQDLASGRGYADTQYF.

V is TRBV19 and J is TRBJ1-2, with 7 bases matching TRBD1. Germline assignment: CDR1 LNHDA and CDR2 SQIVND (reference sequence). The V gene end was trimmed by 4 bases and the J gene end by 2 bases; junction bases not matched to a gene: 7. CDR3 length: 15 residues. The CDR3 DNA reads TGTGCCAGTAGTACACCGGGACAGCTAAACTATGGCTACACCTTC. Protein: CASSTPGQLNYGYTF.

This clonotype was detected a few times. The V gene is TRBV30, the J gene TRBJ2-3; tentatively, D is TRBD2 (7 bases). Trimming removed 4 bases at V and 5 bases at J, with 16 bases between. This CDR3 has 14 residues. Germline CDR1 reads GTSNPN; CDR2 reads SVGIG (reference sequence). The chain's CDR3 is CAWTAGQRGDTQYF. The DNA for the CDR3 is TGTGCCTGGACCGCCGGACAGCGGGGAGATACGCAGTATTTT.

This chain joins TRBV5-5 and TRBJ2-5; TRBD1 or TRBD2 may be the D gene (6 bases each). V was cut by 4 bases and J by 6 bases, with 28 bases left in between. The length of the CDR3 is 18 residues. Looked up from germline, CDR1 is SGHKS and CDR2 is YYEKEE (reference sequence). The CDR3 DNA reads TGTGCCAGCAGCCGAAACCCGGGGGCTAGCACTCCAATGAAGACCCAGTACTTC. This sequence encodes CASSRNPGASTPMKTQYF.

The chain recombines TRBV18 with TRBJ2-1, with TRBD2 matching 12 bases. The CDR3 is 16 amino acids. V trimming: 3 bases; J trimming: 7 bases; junction bases outside the gene matches: 7. Germline V gene lookup returns CDR1 KGHSH and CDR2 LQKENI. CDR3 DNA: TGTGCCAGCTCACCTTCTAGCGGGAGGGCCGTTAATGAGCAGTTCTTC. The encoded protein is CASSPSSGRAVNEQFF.

V and J are TRBV2 and TRBJ2-7; 7 positions agree with TRBD2. V was pared by 5 bases and J by 7 bases, with 8 bases of the junction left unmatched. The length of the CDR3 is 13 residues. Germline V gene sequence: CDR1 SNHLY, CDR2 FYNNEI. The CDR3 spells CASSWAGEDEQYF. The CDR3 DNA sequence: TGTGCCAGCAGTTGGGCGGGAGAGGATGAGCAGTACTTC. Variable domain in full (rest from reference TRBV2 and TRBJ2-7): EPEVTQTPSHQVTQMGQEVILRCVPISNHLYFYWYRQILGQKVEFLVSFYNNEISEKSEIFDDQFSVERPDGSNFTLKIRSTKLEDSAMYFCASSWAGEDEQYFGPGTRLTVT.

The J gene is TRBJ2-7, the V gene TRBV29-1, with D perhaps matching TRBD2 (5 bases). Germline CDR1 is SQVTM and CDR2 is ANQGSEA. The CDR3 is made up of 14 amino acids. The V end was cut by 6 bases, the J end by 1 base, with 16 bases between. CDR3 coding DNA: TGCAGCGTAAGAAGGGTCGGGAAATCCTACGAGCAGTACTTC. Residues: CSVRRVGKSYEQYF.

This clonotype was found a few times. This chain joins TRBV12-3 or TRBV12-4 and TRBJ2-5, with a weak D call TRBD1 (5 bases). The V end was cut by 3 bases, the J end by 9 bases, with 11 bases between. The CDR3 is made up of 12 amino acids. This CDR3 reads CASSFAGMAQYF. The DNA of the CDR3 is TGTGCCAGCAGTTTCGCAGGGATGGCCCAGTACTTC.

This clonotype was seen many times. J is TRBJ2-1 and V is TRBV4-2, with D hard to call. Trimming took off 1 base at V and 8 bases at J, with 6 bases between the two ends. The CDR3 has 12 residues. CDR1 and CDR2 from the germline V gene are LGHNA and YNFKEQ. The CDR3 loop is CASSQVGDEQFF. The DNA of the CDR3 is TGTGCCAGCAGCCAAGTAGGCGATGAGCAGTTCTTC.

The CDR3 DNA follows: TGCAGTGCTAGATTCAGGGGAGCTAACTATGGCTACACCTTC. It is translated as CSARFRGANYGYTF. The chain carries TRBV20-1 and TRBJ1-2; possibly TRBD1 for D (6 bases). From germline, CDR1 is DFQATT and CDR2 SNEGSKA (reference sequence). With 2 bases removed from V and 0 bases from J, the gap between germline ends came to 10 bases. This CDR3 is 14 amino acids long.

This clonotype was detected many times. The chain recombines TRBV20-1 with TRBJ2-2, with D possibly TRBD1 on 5 matching bases. Trimming stripped 3 bases from V and 4 bases from J, with 12 bases between. The germline V gene encodes CDR1 DFQATT and CDR2 SNEGSKA (reference sequence). The CDR3 totals 14 residues. CDR3 sequence reads: CSARSRAPTGELFF. DNA of the CDR3: TGCAGTGCTAGGAGCAGGGCCCCCACCGGGGAGCTGTTTTTT.

There are many counts of this clonotype. The rearrangement links TRBV20-1 to TRBJ1-2, with TRBD1 matching 7 bases. V lost 6 bases, J lost 10 bases, and 8 bases stayed unmatched. The CDR3 consists of 11 residues. Germline CDR1 reads DFQATT; CDR2 reads SNEGSKA (reference sequence). The CDR3 protein is CSASPGQYYTF. CDR3 DNA: TGCAGTGCGTCACCGGGACAGTACTACACCTTC.